Described below is a single T cell receptor (beta chain) sequence and its context. The antigen remains unidentified. These data are taken from a study of CXCR3-negative and CXCR3-positive naive CD8 T cells. Study summary: There were some 150 million TRB reads altogether, and each library had about 1.5 +/- 0.3 million of them.

Libraries were UMI-labeled 5' RACE TRB cDNA. TCRdb reprocessed the 5' RACE reads, with one entry per CDR3 protein and no DNA. The sample holds about 63,000 distinct CDR3 sequences. CD45RO-CCR7+CD27+CD95- marked naive CD8+ T cells. Study-level results: From TRB CDR3 properties, TCR strength was inferred; surface CD5 did not differ between naive subsets. CXCR3-negative naive cells had less hydrophobic TRB CDR3s than did CXCR3-positive naive cells. Memory CD8+ T cell repertoires were far less diverse than both naive subsets.

The CDR3 loop spans 15 amino acids. CDR1 and CDR2 from the germline V gene are MNHEY and SVGEGT. The chain recombines TRBV6-2 or TRBV6-3 with TRBJ1-5. The clonotype comes from a human donor in good health. Some clones in this sample may be carry-over from other donors' samples. What was sequenced was naive CXCR3+ CD8+ T cells from blood. The subset here: CD45RO-CCR7+CD27+CD95- naive CD8+ T cells expressing CXCR3 (TNR3+). This chain's CDR3 is CASSYAQWSNQPQHF.